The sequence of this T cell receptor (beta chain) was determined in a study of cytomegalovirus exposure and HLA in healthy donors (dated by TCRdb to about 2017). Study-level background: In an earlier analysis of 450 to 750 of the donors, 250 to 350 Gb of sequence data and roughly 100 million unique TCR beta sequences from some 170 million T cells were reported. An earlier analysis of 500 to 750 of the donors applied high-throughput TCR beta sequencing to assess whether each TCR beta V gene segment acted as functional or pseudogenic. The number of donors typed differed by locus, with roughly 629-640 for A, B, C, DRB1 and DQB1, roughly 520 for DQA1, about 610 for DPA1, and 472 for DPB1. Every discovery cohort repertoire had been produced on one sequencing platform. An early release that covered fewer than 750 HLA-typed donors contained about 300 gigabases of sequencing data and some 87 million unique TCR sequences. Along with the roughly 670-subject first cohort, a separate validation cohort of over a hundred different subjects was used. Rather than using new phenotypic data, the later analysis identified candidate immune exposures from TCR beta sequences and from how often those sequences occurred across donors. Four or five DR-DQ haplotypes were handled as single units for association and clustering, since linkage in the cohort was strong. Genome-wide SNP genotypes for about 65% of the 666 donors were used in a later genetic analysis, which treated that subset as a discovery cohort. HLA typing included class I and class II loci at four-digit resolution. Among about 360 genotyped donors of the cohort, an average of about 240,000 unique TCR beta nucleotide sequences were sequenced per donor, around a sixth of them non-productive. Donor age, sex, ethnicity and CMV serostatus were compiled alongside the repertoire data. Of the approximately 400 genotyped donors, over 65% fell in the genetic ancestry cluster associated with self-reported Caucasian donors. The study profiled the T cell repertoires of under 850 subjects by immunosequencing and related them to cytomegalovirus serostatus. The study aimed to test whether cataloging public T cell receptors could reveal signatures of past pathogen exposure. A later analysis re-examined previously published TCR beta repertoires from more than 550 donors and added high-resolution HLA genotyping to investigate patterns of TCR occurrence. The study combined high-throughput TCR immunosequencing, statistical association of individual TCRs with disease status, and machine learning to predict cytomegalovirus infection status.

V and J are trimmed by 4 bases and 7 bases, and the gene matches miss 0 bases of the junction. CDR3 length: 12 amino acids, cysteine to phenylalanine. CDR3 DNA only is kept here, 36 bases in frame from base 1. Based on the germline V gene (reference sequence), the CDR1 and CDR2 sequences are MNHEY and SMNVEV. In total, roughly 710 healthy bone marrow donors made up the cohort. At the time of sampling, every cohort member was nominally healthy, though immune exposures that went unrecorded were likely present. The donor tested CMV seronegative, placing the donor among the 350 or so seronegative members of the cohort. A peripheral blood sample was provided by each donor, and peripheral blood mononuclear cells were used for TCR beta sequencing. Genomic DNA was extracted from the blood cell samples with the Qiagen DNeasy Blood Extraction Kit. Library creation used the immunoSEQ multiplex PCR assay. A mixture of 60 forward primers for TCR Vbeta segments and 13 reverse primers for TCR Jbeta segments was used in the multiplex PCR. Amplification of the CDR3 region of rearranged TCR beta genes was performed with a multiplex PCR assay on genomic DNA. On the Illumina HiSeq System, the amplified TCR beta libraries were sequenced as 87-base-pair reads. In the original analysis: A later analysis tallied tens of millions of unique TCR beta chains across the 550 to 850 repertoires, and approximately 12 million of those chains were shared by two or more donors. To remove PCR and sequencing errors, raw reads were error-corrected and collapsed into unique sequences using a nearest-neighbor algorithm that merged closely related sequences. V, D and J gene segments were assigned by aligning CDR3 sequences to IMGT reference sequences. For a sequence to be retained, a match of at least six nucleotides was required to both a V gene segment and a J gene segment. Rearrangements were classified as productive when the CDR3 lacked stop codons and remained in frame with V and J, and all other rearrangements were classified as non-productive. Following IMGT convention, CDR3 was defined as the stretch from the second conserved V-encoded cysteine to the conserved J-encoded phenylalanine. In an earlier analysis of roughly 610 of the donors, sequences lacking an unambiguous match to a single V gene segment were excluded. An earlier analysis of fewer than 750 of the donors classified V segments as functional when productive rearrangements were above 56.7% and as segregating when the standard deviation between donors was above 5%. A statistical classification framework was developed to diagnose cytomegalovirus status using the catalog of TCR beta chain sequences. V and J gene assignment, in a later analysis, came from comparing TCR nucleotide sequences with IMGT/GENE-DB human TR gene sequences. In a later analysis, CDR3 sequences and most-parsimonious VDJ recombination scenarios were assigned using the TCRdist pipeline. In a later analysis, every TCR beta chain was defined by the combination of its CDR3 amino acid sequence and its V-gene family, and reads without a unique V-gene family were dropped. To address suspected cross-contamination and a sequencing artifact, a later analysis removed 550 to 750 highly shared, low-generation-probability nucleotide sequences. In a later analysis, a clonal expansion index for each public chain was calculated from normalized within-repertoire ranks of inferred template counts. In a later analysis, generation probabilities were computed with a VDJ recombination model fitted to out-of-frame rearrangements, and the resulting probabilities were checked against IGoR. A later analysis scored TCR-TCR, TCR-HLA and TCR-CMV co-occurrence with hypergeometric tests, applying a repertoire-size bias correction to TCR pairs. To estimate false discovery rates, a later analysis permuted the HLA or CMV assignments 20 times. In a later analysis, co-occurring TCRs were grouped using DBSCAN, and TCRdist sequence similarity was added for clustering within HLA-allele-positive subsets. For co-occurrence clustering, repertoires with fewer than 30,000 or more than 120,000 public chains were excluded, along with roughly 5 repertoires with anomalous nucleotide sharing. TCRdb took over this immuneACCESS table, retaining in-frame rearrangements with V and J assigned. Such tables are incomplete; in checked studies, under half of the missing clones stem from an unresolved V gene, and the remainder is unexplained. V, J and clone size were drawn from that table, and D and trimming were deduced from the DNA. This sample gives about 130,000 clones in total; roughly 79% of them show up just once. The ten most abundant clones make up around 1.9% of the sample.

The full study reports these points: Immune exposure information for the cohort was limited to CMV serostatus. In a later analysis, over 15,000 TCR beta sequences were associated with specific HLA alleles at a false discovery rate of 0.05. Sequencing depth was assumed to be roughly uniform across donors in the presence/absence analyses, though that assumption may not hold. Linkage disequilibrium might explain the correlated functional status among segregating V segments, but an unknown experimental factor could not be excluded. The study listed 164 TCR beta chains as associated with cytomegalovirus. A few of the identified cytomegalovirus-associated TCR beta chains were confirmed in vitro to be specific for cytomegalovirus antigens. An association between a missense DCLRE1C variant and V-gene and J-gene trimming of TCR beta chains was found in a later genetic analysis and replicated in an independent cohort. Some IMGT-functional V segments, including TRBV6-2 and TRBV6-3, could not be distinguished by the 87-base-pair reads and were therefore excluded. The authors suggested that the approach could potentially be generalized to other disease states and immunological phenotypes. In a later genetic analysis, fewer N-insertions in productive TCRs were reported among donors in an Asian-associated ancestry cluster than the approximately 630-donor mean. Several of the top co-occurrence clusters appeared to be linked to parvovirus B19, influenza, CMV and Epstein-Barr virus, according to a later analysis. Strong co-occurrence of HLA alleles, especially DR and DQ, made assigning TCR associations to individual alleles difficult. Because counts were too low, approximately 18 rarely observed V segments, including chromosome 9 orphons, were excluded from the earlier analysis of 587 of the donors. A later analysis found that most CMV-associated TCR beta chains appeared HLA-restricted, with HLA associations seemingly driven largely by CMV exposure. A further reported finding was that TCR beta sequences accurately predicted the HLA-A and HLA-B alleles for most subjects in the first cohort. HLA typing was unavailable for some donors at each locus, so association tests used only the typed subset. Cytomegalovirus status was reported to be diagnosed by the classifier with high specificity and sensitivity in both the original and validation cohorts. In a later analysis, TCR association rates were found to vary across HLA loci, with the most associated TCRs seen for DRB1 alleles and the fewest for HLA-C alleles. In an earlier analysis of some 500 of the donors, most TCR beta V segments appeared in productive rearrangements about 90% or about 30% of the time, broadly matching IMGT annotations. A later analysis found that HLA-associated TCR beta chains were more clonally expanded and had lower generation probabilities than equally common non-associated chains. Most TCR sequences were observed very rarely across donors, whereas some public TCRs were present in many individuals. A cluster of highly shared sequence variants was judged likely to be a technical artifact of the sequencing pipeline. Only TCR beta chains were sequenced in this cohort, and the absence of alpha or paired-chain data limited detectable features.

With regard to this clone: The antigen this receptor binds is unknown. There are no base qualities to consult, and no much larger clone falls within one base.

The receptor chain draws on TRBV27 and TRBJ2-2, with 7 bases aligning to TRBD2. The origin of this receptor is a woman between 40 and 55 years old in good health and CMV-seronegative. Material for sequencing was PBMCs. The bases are TGTGCCAGCAGTTCTAGCGGCGGGGAGCTGTTTTTT. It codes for CASSSSGGELFF.